This T cell receptor beta chain was identified during a study of T cells in narcolepsy. Study-wide points: Comparing one patient's CSF and blood CD4+ clonotypes highlighted HCRT- and TRIB2-specific autoreactive clonotypes.

In the case of this clone: The antigen is not known.

Profiled with immunoSEQ multiplex PCR; TCRdb holds only in-frame clones, not every one. Found here are fewer than 25,000 clones, over 75% of them singletons; the top ten hold roughly 10%. The sequencing sample was made of memory (CD45RA-) CD4+ T cells from blood. The TCR comes from a human donor in good health.

CDR3 in amino acids: CASSSIYGYTF. CDR3 nucleotide sequence: TGTGCCAGCAGCTCTATATATGGCTACACCTTC. The chain recombines TRBV7-9 with TRBJ1-2, with D unresolved. V gave up 4 bases and J gave up 5 bases, with 5 bases separating them. The CDR3 covers 11 residues. From germline, CDR1 is SEHNR and CDR2 FQNEAQ (reference sequence). Filled out from reference TRBV7-9 and TRBJ1-2, the complete variable domain reads DTGVSQNPRHKITKRGQNVTFRCDPISEHNRLYWYRQTLGQGPEFLTYFQNEAQLEKSRLLSDRFSAERPKGSFSTLEIQRTEQGDSAMYLCASSSIYGYTFGSGTRLTVV.